This section outlines one TCR beta chain sequence together with its context. Sequenced by immunoSEQ multiplex PCR; TCRdb stores in-frame clones only, minus some. This repertoire shows about 80,000 clones, approximately 85% found once; its top ten account for around a tenth. Seattle patients were enrolled during active infection and followed longitudinally. These data originate in a study of blood T cell repertoires in COVID-19. The wider study: The United States, Italy and Spain were the sources of the acute and convalescent COVID-19 samples.

Sequenced: peripheral blood. The TCR comes from a man over 45 with COVID-19, enrolled during active disease.

The CDR3 is CASSPRGSNSPLHF. The CDR3 nucleotides are TGTGCCAGCAGTCCTCGGGGGTCTAATTCACCCCTCCACTTT. The V gene is TRBV7-2, the J gene TRBJ1-6, with TRBD1 as a possible D gene (5 bases). V was pared by 6 bases and J by 6 bases, with 12 bases between. The CDR3 spans 14 residues. Germline loops: CDR1 SGHTA, CDR2 FQGNSA.